Below, 23 T cell receptor beta chains from the same sample are listed, as sequenced in a study of blood T cell repertoires in COVID-19. The repertoire was sequenced with immunoSEQ multiplex PCR; TCRdb's copy has only in-frame clones and lacks some. The top ten hold about a sixth of the sample, which has 120,000 or so clones, roughly four fifths seen once. Sequenced input: peripheral blood. These receptors were collected from a man in his thirties or forties with COVID-19, enrolled during active disease.

This clone was seen only a few times. The chain joins TRBV24-1 to TRBJ2-7; TRBD1 agrees at 10 bases. The CDR3 length is 14 residues. V trimming: 3 bases; J trimming: 6 bases; junction bases outside the gene matches: 4. Germline-derived CDR1 and CDR2 are KGHDR and SFDVKD. The CDR3 loop reads CATSDPWTGGEQYF. The DNA for the CDR3 is TGTGCCACCAGTGATCCCTGGACAGGGGGCGAGCAGTACTTC.

This clone was seen more than once but under ten times. The rearrangement joins TRBV7-2 to TRBJ1-5, with TRBD1 matching over 8 bases. CDR1 SGHTA and CDR2 FQGNSA come from the germline V gene. V gave up 4 bases and J gave up 0 bases; unmatched junction bases: 2. The CDR3 is 15 residues long. DNA for the CDR3: TGTGCCAGCAGCTCCGGGACAGGTAGCAATCAGCCCCAGCATTTT. Translating it yields CASSSGTGSNQPQHF.

J is TRBJ2-3 and V is TRBV19; TRBD2 matches at 7 bases. CDR1 is LNHDA and CDR2 is SQIVND in the germline V gene (reference sequence). Germline trimming cut 5 bases from V and 0 bases from J; bases unmatched to any gene: 14. The length of the CDR3 is 18 residues. The CDR3 spells CASSGGAVQRGSTDTQYF. CDR3 in DNA: TGTGCCAGTAGTGGAGGGGCGGTCCAGCGGGGAAGCACAGATACGCAGTATTTT.

This chain connects TRBV3-1 (or the pseudogene TRBV3-2) to TRBJ1-1; D is undetermined. Trimming stripped 3 bases from V and 1 base from J, with 12 bases between. The CDR3 loop spans 15 amino acids. CDR1 is LGHDT and CDR2 is YNNKEL in the germline V gene (reference sequence). Here the CDR3 DNA reads TGTGCCAGCAGCCAGGTTCCGGGGAGGAACACTGAAGCTTTCTTT. Protein sequence: CASSQVPGRNTEAFF.

The rearrangement uses TRBV4-2 and TRBJ1-4; D remains ambiguous. The germline V gene encodes CDR1 LGHNA and CDR2 YNFKEQ. V lost 0 bases, J lost 5 bases, and 10 bases lay in between. The CDR3 sequence is 15 residues long. CDR3 sequence (DNA): TGTGCCAGCAGCCAAGATGGAGGCACAAATGAAAAACTGTTTTTT. Residues: CASSQDGGTNEKLFF.

The V gene is TRBV11-2, the J gene TRBJ1-1, with 8 positions matching TRBD1. The CDR3 consists of 17 residues. Trimming cost V 0 bases and J 1 base; bases outside gene matches: 7. The germline CDR1 and CDR2 sequences are SGHAT and FQNNGV. The CDR3 coding sequence is TGTGCCAGCAGCTTAGACCCTTGGACAGGGCCGAACACTGAAGCTTTCTTT. Its protein is CASSLDPWTGPNTEAFF.

V is TRBV6-1 and J is TRBJ1-2; D is undetermined. Germline loops: CDR1 MNHNS, CDR2 SASEGT. This CDR3 is 12 amino acids long. V was cut by 2 bases and J by 5 bases, with 6 bases left in between. In DNA, the CDR3 is TGTGCCAGCAGTGAATCGGGTTATGGCTACACCTTC. Translation gives CASSESGYGYTF.

The chain links TRBV4-2 to TRBJ2-1; a possible D gene is TRBD2 (5 bases). Per the germline V gene, CDR1 is LGHNA and CDR2 is YNFKEQ. V was shortened by 3 bases and J by 1 base, with 16 bases between the two germline ends. The CDR3 has 17 amino acids. This CDR3 is CASSQDYGVGSYNEQFF. Written as DNA, the CDR3 is TGTGCCAGCAGCCAGGATTACGGGGTCGGTTCCTACAATGAGCAGTTCTTC.

The rearrangement uses TRBV29-1 and TRBJ2-1; 7 nucleotides line up with TRBD1. The CDR3 is made up of 14 amino acids. In germline, CDR1 is SQVTM, CDR2 ANQGSEA. J gave up 0 bases and V 6 bases, and 5 bases lay outside the gene matches. The CDR3 protein is CSVIGTDSYNEQFF. The CDR3 nucleotides read TGCAGCGTCATCGGGACAGACTCCTACAATGAGCAGTTCTTC.

This clone was detected only once. The genes are TRBV11-3 and TRBJ2-3, with D perhaps TRBD2 (6 bases). With 5 bases removed from V and 2 bases from J, the gap between germline ends came to 17 bases. CDR3 size: 16 residues. Germline lookup yields CDR1 SGHNT and CDR2 YENEEA. The CDR3 bases are TGTGCCAGCAGCCCCGGTGTAGCGGAGAACACAGATACGCAGTATTTT. Translating it yields CASSPGVAENTDTQYF.

This sequence joins TRBV4-2 and TRBJ1-1; 8 nucleotides line up with TRBD1. V lost 0 bases to trimming and J lost 1 base; unmatched junction nucleotides: 4. The CDR3 is made up of 16 amino acids. The V gene's germline CDR1 is LGHNA and CDR2 YNFKEQ. In DNA form, the CDR3 reads TGTGCCAGCAGCCAAGATCCAGGGACAGGGAACACTGAAGCTTTCTTT. Translation gives CASSQDPGTGNTEAFF.

The genes are TRBV6-5 and TRBJ2-2; TRBD1 aligns across 9 bases. The CDR3 has 16 residues. The V segment lost 3 bases and the J segment 6 bases; nucleotides outside the gene matches: 8. Germline lookup yields CDR1 MNHEY and CDR2 SVGAGI. CDR3: CASSYFGTGRSGELFF. The CDR3 DNA reads as TGTGCCAGCAGTTATTTTGGGACAGGGAGGTCCGGGGAGCTGTTTTTT.

V gene TRBV6-1 combines with J gene TRBJ1-2; D remains ambiguous. The V gene lost 2 bases and the J gene lost 3 bases, with 4 bases spanning the gap. CDR1 is MNHNS and CDR2 is SASEGT in the germline V gene. The CDR3 sequence is 12 residues long. The CDR3 sequence: CASSETDYGYTF. In DNA form, the CDR3 reads TGTGCCAGCAGTGAAACGGACTATGGCTACACCTTC.

The chain recombines TRBV29-1 with TRBJ2-1, with a tentative D call TRBD1 (5 bases). This CDR3 region has 14 residues. Trimming removed 6 bases at V and 2 bases at J, with 14 bases between. CDR1 and CDR2 (germline): SQVTM, ANQGSEA. The CDR3 DNA reads as TGCAGCGTCTATCAAGGGGCTCCCTACAATGAGCAGTTCTTC. Translating it yields CSVYQGAPYNEQFF.

The V and J genes are TRBV24-1 and TRBJ2-1, with 8 bases aligning to TRBD2. The J segment lost 7 bases and the V segment lost 0 bases, leaving 10 bases of the junction unmatched. The CDR3 has 17 residues. Germline CDR1 is KGHDR and CDR2 is SFDVKD. The CDR3 region is CATSDLQAGDKKNEQFF. The CDR3 nucleotides are TGTGCCACCAGTGATTTGCAAGCGGGGGATAAGAAAAATGAGCAGTTCTTC.

The rearrangement links TRBV5-1 to TRBJ1-5; 9 bases align to TRBD1. The CDR3 contains 15 residues. Trimming removed 4 bases from V and 6 bases from J; junction bases left unmatched: 8. The V gene's germline CDR1 is SGHRS and CDR2 YFSETQ. The chain's CDR3 is CASSPAGTGSQPQHF. In DNA, the CDR3 is TGCGCCAGCAGCCCGGCCGGGACAGGGAGTCAGCCCCAGCATTTT.

V usage is TRBV19 and J usage is TRBJ2-1; 11 bases are a match to TRBD2. After removal of 3 bases from V and 4 bases from J, the junction contained 8 bases not matched to a gene. Germline loops: CDR1 LNHDA, CDR2 SQIVND (reference sequence). This CDR3 spans 17 amino acids. This CDR3 is CASSISLAGGGYNEQFF. The DNA of the CDR3 is TGTGCCAGTAGTATTTCCCTAGCGGGAGGAGGATACAATGAGCAGTTCTTC. Supplemented by reference TRBV19 and TRBJ2-1, the full variable domain reads DGGITQSPKYLFRKEGQNVTLSCEQNLNHDAMYWYRQDPGQGLRLIYYSQIVNDFQKGDIAEGYSVSREKKESFPLTVTSAQKNPTAFYLCASSISLAGGGYNEQFFGPGTRLTVL.

The CDR3 is CASSEQIKGNTIYF. The DNA of the CDR3 is TGTGCCAGCAGTGAACAGATAAAGGGAAACACCATATATTTT. J is TRBJ1-3 and V is TRBV6-1, with D unclear. The ends were cut back, 2 bases at V and 4 bases at J, with 9 bases in the middle. Germline CDR1 MNHNS, CDR2 SASEGT. The CDR3 extends over 14 amino acids.

This clone was recorded many times. The CDR3 loop is CASSYSTGLGSPLHF. The CDR3 DNA is TGTGCCAGCAGTTACTCGACAGGATTAGGTTCACCCCTCCACTTT. The chain couples TRBV6-2 or TRBV6-3 to TRBJ1-6, with a tentative D call TRBD1 (6 bases). V was cut by 0 bases and J by 9 bases, with 12 bases left in between. The germline CDR1 and CDR2 sequences are MNHEY and SVGEGT. The length of the CDR3 is 15 residues.

The chain has TRBV7-2 and TRBJ1-6; TRBD1 is a possible D gene (6 bases). V was trimmed by 1 base and J by 8 bases, leaving 18 bases between them. CDR1 SGHTA and CDR2 FQGNSA come from the germline V gene. The CDR3 spans 17 residues. The CDR3 region is CASSLETTGAFDSPLHF. In DNA, the CDR3 is TGTGCCAGCAGCTTAGAAACGACAGGCGCTTTTGATTCACCCCTCCACTTT.

This clone has more than one count but fewer than ten. The chain has TRBV3-1 (or the pseudogene TRBV3-2) and TRBJ2-1, with TRBD1 as a possible D gene (6 bases). Germline CDR1 is LGHDT and CDR2 is YNNKEL (reference sequence). Trimming pared 0 bases from V and 4 bases from J, leaving 10 bases between. This CDR3 region has 15 residues. For the CDR3, the DNA is TGTGCCAGCAGCCAAGATGGGGGCAAGTACAATGAGCAGTTCTTC. This codes for CASSQDGGKYNEQFF.

V gene TRBV30 combines with J gene TRBJ2-3; no reliable D call. Germline V CDR1 and CDR2: GTSNPN, SVGIG (reference sequence). This CDR3 has 15 residues. V lost 0 bases and J 2 bases, leaving 12 bases between the germline ends. The CDR3 nucleotides read TGTGCCTGGAGTGTAGAGCATTACCTCACAGATACGCAGTATTTT. It codes for CAWSVEHYLTDTQYF.

Written as DNA, the CDR3 is TGCGCCAGCAGCCAAACGGCCCATTGGGAGGATGGCTACACCTTC. It translates to CASSQTAHWEDGYTF. The chain employs TRBV4-1 and TRBJ1-2; D is unresolved. Germline CDR1 reads MGHRA; CDR2 reads YSYEKL. Trimming took 2 bases from V and 6 from J, leaving 16 bases between them. This CDR3 spans 15 amino acids.